This entry lists 5 T cell receptor beta chains sequenced from one sample in a study of beta chain features in type 1 diabetes. Overall study findings and caveats: There was a moderate but significant shortening of TCRB CDR3s in all four CD4+ subsets of Type 1 diabetes patients.

The isolated RNA, all of it, was reverse transcribed, so expressed TCRB transcripts were what got sequenced. Generated by immunoSEQ multiplex PCR, the TCRdb table keeps only in-frame clones and is missing some. The sample shows approximately 170,000 clones, approximately 8% of them seen only once. No cognate antigen is known for these TCRs. Sequenced: central memory CD4+ T cells from blood. The origin of the receptors is a man younger than 35 with type 1 diabetes.

The J gene is TRBJ2-3, the V gene TRBV7-2; TRBD2 aligns across 7 bases. The CDR3 sequence is 16 residues long. Germline-derived CDR1 and CDR2 are SGHTA and FQGNSA. Trimming at V came to 6 bases and at J to 0 bases, leaving 9 bases not matched to a gene. In nucleotides, the CDR3 is TGTGCCAGCAGTTTTGCTAGCGGCTCGAGCACAGATACGCAGTATTTT. This sequence encodes CASSFASGSSTDTQYF.

This chain links TRBV9 with TRBJ2-6, with D unresolved. Germline V CDR1 and CDR2: SGDLS, YYNGEE. The germline V and J ends were trimmed by 4 bases and 4 bases, with 12 bases remaining between them. CDR3 size: 15 residues. The CDR3 nucleotides are TGTGCCAGCAGCAAATTCCCTAGGGGGGCCAACGTCCTGACTTTC. The encoded protein is CASSKFPRGANVLTF.

The CDR3 bases are TGTGCCAGCAGTTACTTAGGGGTCCCGGATTCACCCCTCCACTTT. Translating gives CASSYLGVPDSPLHF. The V and J genes are TRBV6-6 and TRBJ1-6, with a tentative D call TRBD1 (5 bases). Germline V CDR1 and CDR2: MNHNY, SVGAGI (reference sequence). V was shortened by 1 base and J by 8 bases, with 12 bases between the two germline ends. CDR3 size: 15 residues.

The CDR3 here is CASSLRGTGTNEQYF. The CDR3 DNA reads as TGCGCCAGCAGCTTGAGGGGGACAGGGACAAACGAGCAGTACTTC. V is TRBV5-1 and J is TRBJ2-7; 9 nucleotides align to TRBD1. CDR3 length equals 15 residues. V was clipped by 1 base and J by 5 bases; unmatched bases: 7. Per germline, CDR1 SGHRS and CDR2 YFSETQ.

Concerning this clone: The sample contains more than one DNA sequence encoding this CDR3. The chain carries TRBV7-2 and TRBJ2-3, with 11 bases fitting TRBD2. J was trimmed by 3 bases and V by 0 bases; bases with no gene match: 2. Germline lookup yields CDR1 SGHTA and CDR2 FQGNSA. The CDR3 consists of 16 residues. The CDR3 is CASSLASGGATDTQYF. The DNA for the CDR3 is TGTGCCAGCAGCTTAGCTAGCGGGGGGGCGACAGATACGCAGTATTTT.